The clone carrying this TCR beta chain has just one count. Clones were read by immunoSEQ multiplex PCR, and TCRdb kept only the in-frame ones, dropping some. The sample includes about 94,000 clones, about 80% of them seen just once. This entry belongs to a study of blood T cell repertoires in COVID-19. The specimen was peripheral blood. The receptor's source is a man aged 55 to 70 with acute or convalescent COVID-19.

In DNA, the CDR3 is TGTGCCAGCACCTCGAGGGGGTTCACAGATACGCAGTATTTT. It is translated as CASTSRGFTDTQYF. The chain combines TRBV6-5 with TRBJ2-3, with D perhaps matching TRBD1 (6 bases). CDR1 is MNHEY and CDR2 is SVGAGI in the germline V gene. The V and J ends lost 7 bases and 2 bases respectively, with 13 bases between them. CDR3 length: 14 residues.